This entry concerns a single T cell receptor (beta chain). Its antigen is unknown. The sample originates from a study of graft-versus-host responses after intestinal transplantation. Study-wide context: Recipients across the board were started on anti-thymocyte globulin induction, then kept on tacrolimus and steroids for two to four years. Study-wide results and caveats: Peak levels of circulating GvH clones tracked with early post-transplant HvG declines.

Intraepithelial lymphocytes and lamina propria lymphocytes were released through processing of graft tissue. The V gene end was trimmed by 0 bases and the J gene end by 5 bases; junction bases not matched to a gene: 3. The CDR3 has 15 amino acids. Germline CDR1 reads LGHNA; CDR2 reads YNFKEQ. Repertoires were generated with immunoSEQ multiplex PCR, while TCRdb's copy carries only in-frame clones and drops some. The sample yields thousands of clones, roughly four fifths seen once. Sequencing used ileum tissue, obtained around 120 days after transplant. The TCR was taken from a human patient who received an intestinal transplant, so some T cells may come from the graft donor. The rearrangement uses TRBV4-2 and TRBJ2-2; 7 nucleotides agree with TRBD2. For the CDR3, the DNA is TGTGCCAGCAGCCAAGAGAGCGGGGCTACCGGGGAGCTGTTTTTT. Amino acids: CASSQESGATGELFF.